This T cell receptor beta chain was captured by sequencing in a study of Graves' ophthalmopathy and Graves' hyperthyroidism. Overall study results and limits: Distinction of ophthalmopathy from stable hyperthyroidism by a 13-signature model reached almost 90% sensitivity and 70% to 83% specificity. In blood appeared most of the expanded thyroid clonotypes whose frequency exceeded 0.001. This model predicted ophthalmopathy progression (sensitivity 70% to 71%, specificity around 72%).

This clonotype was seen repeatedly, ten times or more. Its specificity is not known. Germline CDR1 MGHDK, CDR2 SYGVNS. Trimming shortened V by 8 bases and J by 6 bases, and 13 bases separated the two germline ends. This CDR3 contains 12 residues. RNA transcripts yielded amplified TCR beta CDR3 regions. HTBI primers were used in a first-round RT-PCR, which preceded a second-round multiplex PCR. A single record per CDR3 protein comes from TCRdb applying MiXCR to the multiplex PCR reads. Among approximately 700,000 distinct CDR3 sequences listed, over 40% were seen once. This TCR came from an adult man with Graves' ophthalmopathy. J is TRBJ1-2 and V is TRBV25-1, with D hard to call. Material for sequencing was peripheral blood. The CDR3 protein is CASVGGWHGYTF. In nucleotides, the CDR3 is TGTGCCAGCGTCGGAGGCTGGCATGGCTACACCTTC.